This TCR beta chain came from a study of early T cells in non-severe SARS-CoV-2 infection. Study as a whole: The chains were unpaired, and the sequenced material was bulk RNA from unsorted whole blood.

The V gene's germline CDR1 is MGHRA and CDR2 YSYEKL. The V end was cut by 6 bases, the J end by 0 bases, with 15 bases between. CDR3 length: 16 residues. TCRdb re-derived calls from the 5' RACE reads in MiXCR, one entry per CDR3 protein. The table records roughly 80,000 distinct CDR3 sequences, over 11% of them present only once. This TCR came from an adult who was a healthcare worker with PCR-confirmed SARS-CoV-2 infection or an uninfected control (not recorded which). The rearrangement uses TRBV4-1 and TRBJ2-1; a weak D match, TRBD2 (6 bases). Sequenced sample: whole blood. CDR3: CASRFMAGSSYNEQFF. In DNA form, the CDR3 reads TGCGCCAGCAGATTTATGGCGGGGAGCTCCTACAATGAGCAGTTCTTC.